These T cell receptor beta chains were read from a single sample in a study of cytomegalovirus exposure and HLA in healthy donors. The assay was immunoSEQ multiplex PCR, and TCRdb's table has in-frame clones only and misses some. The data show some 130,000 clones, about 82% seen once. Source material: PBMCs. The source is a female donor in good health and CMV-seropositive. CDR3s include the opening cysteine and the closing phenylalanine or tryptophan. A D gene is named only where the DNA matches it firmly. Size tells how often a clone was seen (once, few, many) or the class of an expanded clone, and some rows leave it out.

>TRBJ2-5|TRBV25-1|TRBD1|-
CASSELGAGTGLETQYF
TGTGCCAGCAGTGAATTGGGGGCCGGGACAGGGCTAGAGACCCAGTACTTC
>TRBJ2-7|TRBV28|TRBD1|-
CASSKGASLYEQYF
TGTGCCAGCAGTAAGGGGGCCTCCCTCTACGAGCAGTACTTC
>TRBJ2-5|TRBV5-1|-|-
CASSTLAMRTQYF
TGCGCCAGCAGCACCTTAGCGATGCGGACCCAGTACTTC
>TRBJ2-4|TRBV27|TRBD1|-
CASSRTGGALVKNIQYF
TGTGCCAGCAGCCGGACAGGGGGCGCGTTGGTCAAAAACATTCAGTACTTC
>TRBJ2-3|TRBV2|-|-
CASSQYSSSTDTQYF
TGTGCCAGCAGTCAATACTCCTCTAGCACAGATACGCAGTATTTT
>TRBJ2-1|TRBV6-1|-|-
CASSEAEAGNNEQFF
TGTGCCAGCAGTGAAGCGGAGGCGGGTAACAATGAGCAGTTCTTC
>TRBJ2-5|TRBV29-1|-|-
CSGLLQGLDTQYF
TGCAGTGGCCTCCTTCAGGGATTGGATACCCAGTACTTC
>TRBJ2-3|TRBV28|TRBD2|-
CASSERGGLHTQYF
TGTGCCAGCAGTGAGCGGGGGGGACTGCATACGCAGTATTTT
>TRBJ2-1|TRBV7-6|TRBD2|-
CASSLGTRGEQFF
TGTGCCAGCAGCTTAGGGACTAGGGGTGAGCAGTTCTTC
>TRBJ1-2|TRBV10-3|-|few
CAISDKGVSYGYTF
TGTGCCATCAGTGATAAGGGGGTGTCATATGGCTACACCTTC
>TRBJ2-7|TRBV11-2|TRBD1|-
CASSLVGQGDYEQYF
TGTGCCAGCAGCTTAGTAGGACAGGGGGACTACGAGCAGTACTTC
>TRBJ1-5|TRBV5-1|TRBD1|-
CASSLEEGAQPQHF
TGCGCCAGCAGCTTGGAGGAGGGGGCTCAGCCCCAGCATTTT
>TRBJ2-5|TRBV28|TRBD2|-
CAVSSGGARGETQYF
TGTGCCGTGTCTAGCGGGGGGGCTCGTGGGGAGACCCAGTACTTC
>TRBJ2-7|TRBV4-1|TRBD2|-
CASRHTSGGVSYEQYF
TGCGCCAGCAGGCACACGAGCGGGGGGGTCTCCTACGAGCAGTACTTC
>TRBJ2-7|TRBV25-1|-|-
CASSELETYEQYF
TGTGCCAGCAGTGAATTGGAGACCTACGAGCAGTACTTC
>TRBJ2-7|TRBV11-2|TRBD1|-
CASSFNRGSYEQYF
TGTGCCAGCAGCTTTAACAGGGGTTCCTACGAGCAGTACTTT
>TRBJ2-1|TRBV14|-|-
CASSQEWGRSTYNEQFF
TGTGCCAGCAGCCAAGAGTGGGGGAGGTCAACATACAATGAGCAGTTCTTC
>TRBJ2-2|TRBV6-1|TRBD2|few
CASSGLADAGTVTGELFF
TGTGCCAGCAGTGGACTAGCGGACGCCGGGACCGTTACCGGGGAGCTGTTTTTT
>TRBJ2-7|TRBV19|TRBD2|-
CASRTKRDSYEQYF
TGTGCCAGTAGAACCAAGCGGGACTCCTACGAGCAGTACTTC
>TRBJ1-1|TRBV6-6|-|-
CASSYPPGQTNSEAFF
TGTGCCAGCAGTTACCCCCCGGGACAAACCAATTCCGAAGCTTTCTTT
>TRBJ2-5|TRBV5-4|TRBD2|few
CASSTTQTSGRKETQYF
TGTGCCAGCAGCACTACGCAGACTAGCGGGCGGAAAGAGACCCAGTACTTC
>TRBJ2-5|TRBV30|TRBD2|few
CAWSGLAKTQYF
TGTGCCTGGTCGGGACTAGCGAAGACCCAGTACTTC
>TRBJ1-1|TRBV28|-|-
CAAGQSNTEAFF
TGTGCCGCGGGGCAGTCGAACACTGAAGCTTTCTTT
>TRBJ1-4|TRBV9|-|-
CASSVGERAGEKLFF
TGTGCCAGCAGCGTAGGTGAGCGGGCAGGTGAAAAACTGTTTTTT
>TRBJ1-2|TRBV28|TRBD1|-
CASSLGGQEYYGYTF
TGTGCCAGCAGTTTAGGGGGACAGGAGTACTATGGCTACACCTTC
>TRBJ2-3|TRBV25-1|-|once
CASSDRGYTDTQYF
TGTGCCAGCAGTGATCGCGGCTACACAGATACGCAGTATTTT
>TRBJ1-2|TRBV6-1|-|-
CASSEGSSFYNGYTF
TGTGCCAGCAGTGAAGGTTCCTCCTTCTATAATGGCTACACCTTC
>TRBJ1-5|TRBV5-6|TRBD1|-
CASSFRQGDGSNQPQHF
TGTGCCAGCAGCTTTAGACAGGGGGATGGGAGCAATCAGCCCCAGCATTTT
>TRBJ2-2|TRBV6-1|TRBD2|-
CAVRLARDTGELFF
TGTGCCGTCCGACTAGCGCGGGACACCGGGGAGCTGTTTTTT
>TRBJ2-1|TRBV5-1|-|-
CASSLVAANSNEQFF
TGCGCCAGCAGCTTGGTAGCAGCCAACTCCAATGAGCAGTTCTTC
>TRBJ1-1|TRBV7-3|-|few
CASSTSQARNTEAFF
TGTGCCAGCAGCACTTCACAGGCCCGTAACACTGAAGCTTTCTTT
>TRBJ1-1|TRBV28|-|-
CASSLFPSEAFF
TGTGCCAGCAGTCTCTTCCCTTCGGAAGCTTTCTTT
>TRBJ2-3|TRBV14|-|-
CASSSKLASTQYF
TGTGCCAGCAGCTCAAAACTAGCATCTACGCAGTATTTT
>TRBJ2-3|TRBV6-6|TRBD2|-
CASSYFGGAADTQYF
TGTGCCAGCAGTTACTTCGGGGGGGCCGCAGATACGCAGTATTTT
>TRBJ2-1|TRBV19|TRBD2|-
CASTIDTSGLSGNEQFF
TGTGCCAGTACTATCGATACTAGCGGGCTCAGTGGCAATGAGCAGTTCTTC
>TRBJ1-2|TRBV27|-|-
CASSLSWERGANYGYTF
TGTGCCAGCAGTTTATCGTGGGAAAGGGGCGCGAACTATGGCTACACCTTC
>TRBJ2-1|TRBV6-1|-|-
CASSEAAFYEQFF
TGTGCCAGCAGTGAAGCCGCGTTTTATGAGCAGTTCTTC
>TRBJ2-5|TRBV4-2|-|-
CASSQTSGTLQETQYF
TGTGCCAGCAGCCAAACCTCCGGGACTTTACAAGAGACCCAGTACTTC
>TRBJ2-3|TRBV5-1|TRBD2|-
CASRLAGLTDTQYF
TGCGCCAGCCGACTAGCGGGACTCACAGATACGCAGTATTTT
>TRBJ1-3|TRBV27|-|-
CASSLTVSGNTIYF
TGTGCCAGCAGCTTAACGGTCTCTGGAAACACCATATATTTT